This T cell receptor beta chain was recovered during a study of shared clonotypes between healthy human individuals. Findings and limits, study-wide: On the whole, naive subsets had larger estimated richness than memory subsets had.

Concerning this clone: Its antigen is unidentified.

Sequencing used immunoSEQ multiplex PCR; TCRdb keeps in-frame clones, though not all of them. This sample has 2,500,000 or so clones, with about 92% found just once. V shed 3 bases and J shed 2 bases, with 11 bases lying between them. This CDR3 contains 15 residues. The germline V gene has CDR1 MDHEN and CDR2 SYDVKM. Material: naive CD4+ T cells sorted from blood. Documented subset: CD45RA+ positively selected. This rearrangement joins TRBV28 to TRBJ2-1; D might be TRBD1 or TRBD2, each matching 5 bases. The source is a man younger than 35 in good health. DNA for the CDR3: TGTGCCAGCAGTTTCTTTGAGGGGCCCTACAATGAGCAGTTCTTC. Amino acids: CASSFFEGPYNEQFF.